The clone carrying this T cell receptor (beta chain) was found a few times. Antigen: not known. Clones were read by immunoSEQ multiplex PCR, and TCRdb kept only the in-frame ones, dropping some. The table lists about 690,000 clones, less than 95% of them singletons. These data belong to a study of shared clonotypes between healthy human individuals. The study, taken as a whole, reports: Genetic and exposure-history diversity was limited by the few donors. Compared with memory subsets, naive subsets generally had larger estimated richness.

The sample taken for sequencing was memory CD8+ T cells from PBMCs. The subset was: CD45RO+ cells pooled with CCR7-negative TemRA cells. The sequence was collected from a man younger than 35 in good health. Some clones in this sample may be carry-over from other donors' samples.

The CDR3 sequence is CASSDSTSGYNEQFF. For the CDR3, the DNA is TGTGCCAGCAGTGACTCGACTAGCGGCTACAATGAGCAGTTCTTC. V gene TRBV6-4 combines with J gene TRBJ2-1, with 9 bases identical to TRBD2. Germline V gene sequence: CDR1 MRHNA, CDR2 SNTAGT. Trimming took 0 bases from V and 3 from J; bases not matched to a gene: 0. CDR3 size: 15 residues.